Each of the 15 T cell receptor beta chains below was sequenced from the same sample in a study of shared clonotypes between healthy human individuals. The assay was immunoSEQ multiplex PCR, and TCRdb's table has in-frame clones only and misses some. The sample lists fewer than 1.8 million clones, approximately 98.5% occurring once. Sequencing was done on a sample of naive CD4+ T cells sorted from blood. Subset denoted: CD45RA+ positively selected. These receptors were collected from a man aged 25-40 years in good health.

This chain links TRBV28 with TRBJ1-2; 7 bases map to TRBD1. Germline CDR1 MDHEN, CDR2 SYDVKM. The ends lost 5 bases at V and 6 bases at J; junction bases unmatched: 12. The CDR3 contains 15 residues. CDR3 loop: CASSRTGARNHGYTF. In DNA form, the CDR3 reads TGTGCCAGCAGTCGCACAGGGGCTCGGAATCATGGCTACACCTTC.

The chain is built from TRBV5-1 and TRBJ2-2, with D unresolved. The CDR3 covers 14 residues. Trimming pared 0 bases from V and 4 bases from J, leaving 7 bases between. Germline loops: CDR1 SGHRS, CDR2 YFSETQ. DNA for the CDR3: TGCGCCAGCAGCTTGGAGGTACCCACCGGGGAGCTGTTTTTT. Its protein product is CASSLEVPTGELFF.

V gene TRBV5-1 combines with J gene TRBJ2-1, with 7 bases lining up with TRBD1. There are 16 residues in the CDR3. Trimming cost V 0 bases and J 3 bases; bases outside gene matches: 6. CDR1 is SGHRS and CDR2 is YFSETQ in the germline V gene. CDR3 in amino acids: CASSLVGTAIYNEQFF. DNA of the CDR3: TGCGCCAGCAGCTTGGTCGGGACAGCTATCTACAATGAGCAGTTCTTC.

The chain uses TRBV2 and TRBJ2-5; the D is unclear. Germline lookup yields CDR1 SNHLY and CDR2 FYNNEI. Trimming removed 4 bases from V and 5 bases from J, with 11 bases in between. This CDR3 has 13 amino acids. CDR3 amino acids: CASSGFLRETQYF. The CDR3 DNA is TGTGCCAGCAGTGGATTTCTCAGGGAGACCCAGTACTTC.

The chain uses TRBV10-3 and TRBJ2-3; 8 nucleotides align to TRBD2. The V and J ends lost 2 bases and 3 bases, in that order; junction bases with no gene match: 16. The CDR3 is 19 residues long. Germline values: CDR1 ENHRY, CDR2 SYGVKD. The CDR3 DNA reads as TGTGCCATCAGTGAGCCGCACCCGGGACTAGGATCAGCTACAGATACGCAGTATTTT. Protein product: CAISEPHPGLGSATDTQYF.

The V call is TRBV19, the J call TRBJ2-5, with 11 bases aligning to TRBD2. From germline, CDR1 is LNHDA and CDR2 SQIVND (reference sequence). This CDR3 comprises 14 residues. J was trimmed by 7 bases and V by 4 bases; bases with no gene match: 5. The CDR3 bases are TGTGCCAGTAGTAGGACTAGCGGGTTGGTGACCCAGTACTTC. It codes for CASSRTSGLVTQYF.

The chain couples TRBV4-2 to TRBJ1-1; TRBD1 matches 10 bases. Trimming at V came to 7 bases and at J to 4 bases, leaving 15 bases not matched to a gene. The CDR3 is made up of 17 amino acids. Germline loops: CDR1 LGHNA, CDR2 YNFKEQ. The CDR3 DNA follows: TGTGCCAGCAATTCCCGACAGGGGGCCCAGGAGGGCACTGAAGCTTTCTTT. Protein product: CASNSRQGAQEGTEAFF.

The rearrangement joins TRBV4-3 to TRBJ2-1; TRBD2 aligns across 8 bases. The CDR3 loop spans 16 amino acids. Trimming cost V 0 bases and J 8 bases; bases outside gene matches: 9. Looked up from germline, CDR1 is LGHNA and CDR2 is YSLEER. The CDR3 loop is CASSQDSGLDFYEQFF. The DNA for the CDR3 is TGCGCCAGCAGCCAAGATTCGGGACTAGATTTCTATGAGCAGTTCTTC.

The gene calls are TRBV5-1 and TRBJ1-2; D not certain. Germline assignment: CDR1 SGHRS and CDR2 YFSETQ. Trimming pared 5 bases from V and 3 bases from J, leaving 11 bases between. The CDR3 sequence is 13 residues long. The DNA for the CDR3 is TGCGCCAGCAGATCGACGGTAGACTATGGCTACACCTTC. It translates to CASRSTVDYGYTF.

The sample holds one count of this clone. This chain uses TRBV5-1 with TRBJ1-3; the D gene is possibly TRBD1 (6 bases). The CDR3 extends over 14 amino acids. Per the germline V gene, CDR1 is SGHRS and CDR2 is YFSETQ. Deletions cut 2 bases from V and 8 bases from J, with 14 bases between. CDR3 sequence reads: CASSFGQPRDTIYF. The CDR3, as DNA: TGCGCCAGCAGCTTTGGACAGCCCAGGGACACCATATATTTT.

The chain uses TRBV5-1 and TRBJ2-7, with 8 bases that match TRBD1. The germline V gene encodes CDR1 SGHRS and CDR2 YFSETQ. V shed 1 base, J shed 5 bases, and the junction held 5 bases outside the gene matches. This CDR3 contains 14 residues. The CDR3 is CASSLSTGAHEQYF. CDR3 coding DNA: TGCGCCAGCAGCTTGTCGACAGGGGCCCACGAGCAGTACTTC. Full variable domain (outside the CDR3, taken from reference TRBV5-1 and TRBJ2-7): KAGVTQTPRYLIKTRGQQVTLSCSPISGHRSVSWYQQTPGQGLQFLFEYFSETQRNKGNFPGRFSGRQFSNSRSEMNVSTLELGDSALYLCASSLSTGAHEQYFGPGTRLTVT.

This chain links TRBV13 with TRBJ2-5, with 9 bases lining up with TRBD1. Looked up from germline, CDR1 is PRHDT and CDR2 is FYEKMQ (reference sequence). V lost 5 bases to trimming and J lost 4 bases; unmatched junction nucleotides: 11. The CDR3 extends over 16 amino acids. CDR3 bases: TGTGCCAGCAGCCTCCGCGCCGGGACAGGGTCAGAGACCCAGTACTTC. This translates into CASSLRAGTGSETQYF.

V is TRBV27 and J is TRBJ2-1; 10 nucleotides line up with TRBD2. J was trimmed by 5 bases and V by 5 bases; bases with no gene match: 15. CDR3 length: 18 residues. Germline V gives CDR1 MNHEY, CDR2 SMNVEV (reference sequence). CDR3 DNA: TGTGCCAGCAGTCCCCGTAGGTTAGCGGGAGGACGTCACAATGAGCAGTTCTTC. Protein: CASSPRRLAGGRHNEQFF.

The chain joins TRBV6-5 to TRBJ1-1; D ambiguous. Deletions cut 4 bases from V and 3 bases from J, with 15 bases between. The CDR3 has 15 residues. Germline V CDR1 and CDR2: MNHEY, SVGAGI. The CDR3 loop is CASSSPEGRDTEAFF. The DNA of the CDR3 is TGTGCCAGCAGTTCCCCGGAGGGTAGGGACACTGAAGCTTTCTTT.

The rearrangement joins TRBV10-3 to TRBJ2-7, with D uncertain. This CDR3 region has 13 residues. The V gene's germline CDR1 is ENHRY and CDR2 SYGVKD. Between the trimmed V and J ends, which lost 3 bases and 3 bases, there was a span of 9 bases. CDR3: CAISDSYIYEQYF. The CDR3 coding sequence is TGTGCCATCAGTGACTCTTATATCTACGAGCAGTACTTC.